The rows below give T cell receptor beta chains drawn from one sample of a study of blood T cell repertoires in COVID-19. The data were produced by immunoSEQ multiplex PCR, yet TCRdb's version contains in-frame clones alone and is incomplete. The sample consists of fewer than 250,000 clones, approximately 84% of them appearing once. The sample taken for sequencing was peripheral blood. Receptor source: a middle-aged man with acute or convalescent COVID-19. CDR3s include the opening cysteine and the closing phenylalanine or tryptophan. The D gene is left open where the match is weak. Clone size appears in some rows only: once, few, many, or a class for an expanded clone.

clone_size j_call v_call d_call cdr3_length cdr3_nt cdr3_aa
- TRBJ1-4 TRBV5-6 - 12 TGTGCCAGCCAAAGGTGGCGGGAAAAACTGTTTTTT CASQRWREKLFF
once TRBJ1-5 TRBV7-2 - 14 TGTGCCAGCAGCTTAGTCAGTAGCAATCAGCCCCAGCATTTT CASSLVSSNQPQHF
- TRBJ1-5 TRBV19 TRBD1 14 TGTGCCAGTACCGAGGACAGGGGATTCCAGCCCCAGCATTTT CASTEDRGFQPQHF
- TRBJ1-6 TRBV5-1 - 15 TGCGCCAGCAGCTTGAGTCAGGTCCATAATTCACCCCTCCACTTT CASSLSQVHNSPLHF
- TRBJ2-1 TRBV28 TRBD2 17 TGTGCCAGCAGTCTCCTACTAGCGCTAAGCTCCTACAATGAGCAGTTCTTC CASSLLLALSSYNEQFF
- TRBJ2-5 TRBV25-1 - 12 TGTGCCAGCCGCCAGGGAAGCGAGACCCAGTACTTC CASRQGSETQYF
- TRBJ1-1 TRBV27 TRBD1 17 TGTGCCAGCAGTTTATTCCCCACAGGGGGGAGGTCCACTGAAGCTTTCTTT CASSLFPTGGRSTEAFF
- TRBJ1-1 TRBV11-2 TRBD1 15 TGTGCCAGCAGCCTTACCGGGACAGGGAACACTGAAGCTTTCTTT CASSLTGTGNTEAFF
- TRBJ2-1 TRBV18 TRBD2 19 TGTGCCAGCTCACCGACTCCGCCGGGAGGGCCGCTAAAGGACAATGAGCAGTTCTTC CASSPTPPGGPLKDNEQFF
once TRBJ2-1 TRBV11-2 - 11 TGTGCCAGCAGCCCTCACAATGAGCAGTTCTTC CASSPHNEQFF
- TRBJ2-6 TRBV15 TRBD2 16 TGTGCCACCAGCAGAGCTGCGGGGGCTGGGGCCAACGTCCTGACTTTC CATSRAAGAGANVLTF
- TRBJ2-6 TRBV27 - 15 TGTGCCAGCAGATATGGGAGCTTTGGGGCCAACGTCCTGACTTTC CASRYGSFGANVLTF
few TRBJ2-7 TRBV3-1/TRBV3-2 - 17 TGTGCCAGCAGCCAAAAGGGCAGGGCGCTTCGGTCCTACGAGCAGTACTTC CASSQKGRALRSYEQYF
- TRBJ1-3 TRBV6-4 - 15 TGTGCCAGCAGTGAGGAGTCGGGGGCTGGAAACACCATATATTTT CASSEESGAGNTIYF
once TRBJ1-3 TRBV5-1 - 13 TGCGCCAGCAGCTTGGGGGCCGGAAACACCATATATTTT CASSLGAGNTIYF
- TRBJ2-1 TRBV2 TRBD2 15 TGTGCCAGCAGTTCCTTAGCGGGAGGATTCAATGAGCAGTTCTTC CASSSLAGGFNEQFF
- TRBJ2-1 TRBV12-5 TRBD1 14 TGTGCTAGTGACGCCCGGGACAGGGTGGGTGAGCAGTTCTTC CASDARDRVGEQFF
- TRBJ2-7 TRBV6-5 - 14 TGTGCCAGCACCGATTGGGGGAGGACCTACGAGCAGTACTTC CASTDWGRTYEQYF
once TRBJ2-1 TRBV24-1 TRBD2 16 TGTGCCACCAGTGATTCGCTAGCGGGAGCCCACAATGAGCAGTTCTTC CATSDSLAGAHNEQFF
- TRBJ2-3 TRBV6-1 - 14 TGTGCCAGCAGTGAAGCGGGCCGGACAGATACGCAGTATTTT CASSEAGRTDTQYF
- TRBJ2-7 TRBV14 - 16 TGTGCCAGCAGCCAAGATCCCGGTGGAGGGGTCTCCGAGCAGTACTTC CASSQDPGGGVSEQYF
- TRBJ1-3 TRBV28 - 18 TGTGCCAGCAGCTCCGCTGAGGGCAGGGGAAGCTCTGGAAACACCATATATTTT CASSSAEGRGSSGNTIYF
- TRBJ1-3 TRBV6-5 TRBD1 14 TGTGCCAGCAGGACAGGGGCCTCTGGAAACACCATATATTTT CASRTGASGNTIYF
- TRBJ1-5 TRBV6-5 TRBD1 14 TGTGCCAGCAGAGGGACAGCTAGCAATCAGCCCCAGCATTTT CASRGTASNQPQHF